This TCR beta chain was recorded in a study of CD8+ T cells in alopecia areata. The overall study: Treatment comprised oral tofacitinib, 5 to 10 mg twice daily, in treated patients. Findings of the study overall: Among patients, TCR sharing was less clear than in mice, a difference possibly due in part to HLA diversity in the patient population.

As for this clone: Its antigen is undetermined. The junction does not match germline at one end; this may be a read error.

Isolated RNA was reverse transcribed into cDNA used as the sequencing template. The protocol was immunoSEQ multiplex PCR, while the TCRdb copy is restricted to in-frame clones and leaves out a portion. The top ten hold roughly 1.3% of the sample, which has about 97,000 clones, roughly two fifths seen once. The CDR3 extends over 13 amino acids. Germline V gene sequence: CDR1 ENHRY, CDR2 SYGVKD. As part of sample collection, lesional scalp punch biopsies and peripheral blood were taken from alopecia areata patients. Sorting of PBMCs yielded the CD4+ and CD8+ T cells. This sequence was found in a human donor with alopecia areata. The V call is TRBV10-3, the J call TRBJ2-1; D is ambiguous. Sequenced: CD4+ T cells sorted from blood. This chain's CDR3 is CASSYVPDYEQFF. CDR3 DNA sequence: TGTGCCAGCAGTTACGTTCCCGATTACGAGCAGTTCTTC.